What follows are 20 T cell receptor beta chains derived from one specimen sequenced in a study of blood T cell repertoires in COVID-19. Profiling relied on immunoSEQ multiplex PCR, and the TCRdb table lists in-frame clones only, not all of them. The data hold about 110,000 clones, with about 85% observed a single time. Sequences were obtained from peripheral blood. The receptor source for this set is a man in his forties with acute or convalescent COVID-19.

The rearrangement links TRBV12-3 or TRBV12-4 to TRBJ1-2, with D possibly being TRBD1 (5 bases). The CDR3 sequence is 12 residues long. V gave up 6 bases and J gave up 7 bases, with 12 bases separating them. The CDR3 sequence: CASSGRTSGYTF. In DNA form, the CDR3 reads TGTGCCAGCAGCGGGCGGACAAGTGGCTACACCTTC.

The V gene is TRBV5-4, the J gene TRBJ2-2; 7 positions agree with TRBD1. Per the germline V gene, CDR1 is SGHNT and CDR2 is YYREEE (reference sequence). This CDR3 spans 14 amino acids. With 0 bases clipped from V and 5 bases from J, the junction kept 1 base outside the gene matches. In nucleotides, the CDR3 is TGTGCCAGCAGCTTGGACAGGGGAACCGGGGAGCTGTTTTTT. Protein sequence: CASSLDRGTGELFF.

The V call is TRBV6-4, the J call TRBJ2-5, with 10 bases matching TRBD2. Germline loops: CDR1 MRHNA, CDR2 SNTAGT. The CDR3 is 19 amino acids. V lost 6 bases and J lost 2; bases outside the gene matches: 18. The CDR3 nucleotides read TGTGCCAGCAGCGAAGAATTGGGTAGCGGGGGGCTTAGTCAAGAGACCCAGTACTTC. Translated: CASSEELGSGGLSQETQYF.

The chain is built from TRBV6-2 or TRBV6-3 and TRBJ2-3, with TRBD2 matching 8 bases. Trimming cost V 5 bases and J 6 bases; bases outside gene matches: 7. The CDR3 has 14 amino acids. Looked up from germline, CDR1 is MNHEY and CDR2 is SVGEGT. The CDR3 nucleotides are TGTGCCAGCAGTCCACGGGGGGGAGGGGATACGCAGTATTTT. This encodes CASSPRGGGDTQYF.

This clone was seen a single time. J is TRBJ2-7 and V is TRBV19, with TRBD1 matching 8 bases. The V gene end was trimmed by 5 bases and the J gene end by 0 bases; junction bases not matched to a gene: 9. The CDR3 consists of 16 residues. CDR1 is LNHDA and CDR2 is SQIVND in the germline V gene (reference sequence). The CDR3 reads CASSRTGQVISYEQYF. CDR3 sequence (DNA): TGTGCCAGTAGTCGGACGGGACAGGTGATCTCCTACGAGCAGTACTTC.

The chain joins TRBV30 to TRBJ1-6, with D possibly being TRBD1 (5 bases). Trimming removed 3 bases from V and 0 bases from J, with 15 bases in between. The CDR3 contains 17 residues. Per the germline V gene, CDR1 is GTSNPN and CDR2 is SVGIG (reference sequence). The DNA for the CDR3 is TGTGCCTGGAGCCCTCCTCTTGGACACTCCTATAATTCACCCCTCCACTTT. As protein: CAWSPPLGHSYNSPLHF.

This clone was seen just once. This chain connects TRBV4-1 to TRBJ1-5, with 7 bases identical to TRBD1. Germline V gene data show CDR1 as MGHRA and CDR2 as YSYEKL. With V trimmed by 0 bases and J by 3 bases, 5 bases remained unmatched. This CDR3 has 16 amino acids. CDR3 in DNA: TGCGCCAGCAGCCAAGATGGGACAGCTTCCAATCAGCCCCAGCATTTT. The encoded protein is CASSQDGTASNQPQHF.

This clone was recorded a few times. This rearrangement joins TRBV6-4 to TRBJ1-6; D is undetermined. The CDR3 is 13 amino acids. Germline V CDR1 and CDR2: MRHNA, SNTAGT. The V gene lost 5 bases and the J gene lost 8 bases, with 10 bases spanning the gap. This chain's CDR3 is CASSPGDHSPLHF. The CDR3 DNA reads TGTGCCAGCAGTCCGGGTGACCATTCACCCCTCCACTTT.

This chain joins TRBV4-1 and TRBJ2-2; D is ambiguous. CDR1 MGHRA and CDR2 YSYEKL come from the germline V gene. The CDR3 spans 13 residues. V lost 0 bases to trimming and J lost 4 bases, with 3 bases between them. The CDR3: CASSQDVTGELFF. Written as DNA, the CDR3 is TGCGCCAGCAGCCAAGACGTCACCGGGGAGCTGTTTTTT.

This sequence joins TRBV4-1 and TRBJ1-3; D ambiguous. Trimming took 2 bases from V and 9 from J, leaving 23 bases between them. The CDR3 spans 17 residues. In germline, CDR1 is MGHRA, CDR2 YSYEKL. As DNA, the CDR3 is TGCGCCAGCAGCCAACGTTCTGCAGAGGAAGGCTTAATCACCATATATTTT. Translating it yields CASSQRSAEEGLITIYF.

The J gene is TRBJ2-3, the V gene TRBV24-1; 9 bases fit TRBD1. Looked up from germline, CDR1 is KGHDR and CDR2 is SFDVKD. The CDR3 consists of 16 residues. V lost 5 bases, J lost 1 base, and 6 bases stayed unmatched. The chain's CDR3 is CATSGGTGIGTDTQYF. CDR3 DNA sequence: TGTGCCACCAGTGGTGGGACAGGGATTGGCACAGATACGCAGTATTTT.

Here the CDR3 DNA reads TGTGCCGGCTCAACACAGGGAAGTCAGCCCCAGCATTTT. Encoded protein: CAGSTQGSQPQHF. The chain couples TRBV6-5 to TRBJ1-5; D possibly corresponds to TRBD1 (6 bases). Germline assignment: CDR1 MNHEY and CDR2 SVGAGI. V lost 11 bases, J lost 6 bases, and 17 bases lay in between. The CDR3 consists of 13 residues.

The V gene is TRBV10-2, the J gene TRBJ2-7; D is uncertain. This CDR3 is built from 12 residues. Germline V gene sequence: CDR1 WSHSY, CDR2 SAAADI. With 6 bases removed from V and 1 base from J, the gap between germline ends came to 7 bases. CDR3 loop: CASSAGSYEQYF. CDR3 DNA sequence: TGCGCCAGCAGCGCAGGATCCTACGAGCAGTACTTC.

This clone turned up a few times. The chain employs TRBV4-1 and TRBJ2-3; 9 bases are a match to TRBD2. CDR3 length: 17 amino acids. Germline CDR1 is MGHRA and CDR2 is YSYEKL. J was trimmed by 2 bases and V by 0 bases; bases with no gene match: 6. The CDR3 reads CASSQEGASGVTDTQYF. DNA for the CDR3: TGCGCCAGCAGCCAAGAGGGGGCTAGCGGGGTCACAGATACGCAGTATTTT.

The CDR3 here is CASASTGDGYTF. CDR3 DNA sequence: TGTGCCAGCGCCTCGACAGGGGATGGCTACACCTTC. This rearrangement joins TRBV12-3 or TRBV12-4 to TRBJ1-2; 8 nucleotides match TRBD1. This CDR3 region has 12 residues. The ends lost 8 bases at V and 6 bases at J; junction bases unmatched: 5.

To note about this clone: One end of the junction is discordant with germline, which a read error may explain. This rearrangement joins TRBV19 to TRBJ2-1, with D tentatively TRBD1 (5 bases). Germline V gives CDR1 LNHDA, CDR2 SQIVND (reference sequence). The CDR3 runs to 13 residues. The CDR3 nucleotides are TGTGCCAGTAGGATAGACAGTTACAATGAGCAGTTCTTC. It specifies CASRIDSYNEQFF. The variable domain in full, with the rest retrieved from reference TRBV19 and TRBJ2-1, is DGGITQSPKYLFRKEGQNVTLSCEQNLNHDAMYWYRQDPGQGLRLIYYSQIVNDFQKGDIAEGYSVSREKKESFPLTVTSAQKNPTAFYLCASRIDSYNEQFFGPGTRLTVL.

This chain joins TRBV5-1 and TRBJ2-7; TRBD1 matches 8 bases. Germline lookup yields CDR1 SGHRS and CDR2 YFSETQ. Trimming at V came to 3 bases and at J to 0 bases, leaving 17 bases not matched to a gene. The CDR3 loop spans 19 amino acids. In nucleotides, the CDR3 is TGCGCCAGCAGCTACTCCGGGACAGGTGGATCGGGCTCCTCCTACGAGCAGTACTTC. It translates to CASSYSGTGGSGSSYEQYF.

This clone was detected once. V gene TRBV4-2 combines with J gene TRBJ2-2, with D unresolved. The CDR3 covers 14 residues. Germline V gives CDR1 LGHNA, CDR2 YNFKEQ. V shed 2 bases and J shed 3 bases, with 7 bases lying between them. CDR3 coding DNA: TGTGCCAGCAGCCAACCTTCGGACACCGGGGAGCTGTTTTTT. This gives the protein CASSQPSDTGELFF.

The chain recombines TRBV9 with TRBJ2-3; 7 nucleotides align to TRBD2. After removal of 0 bases from V and 1 base from J, the junction contained 5 bases not matched to a gene. Germline CDR1 is SGDLS and CDR2 is YYNGEE. This CDR3 is built from 16 residues. The CDR3 region has the DNA TGTGCCAGCAGCGTAGTGAGCCTAGCGGGCACAGATACGCAGTATTTT. It is translated as CASSVVSLAGTDTQYF.

This chain connects TRBV15 to TRBJ1-3; no definite D call. Germline CDR1 reads LNHNV; CDR2 reads YYDKDF (reference sequence). This CDR3 spans 17 amino acids. V shed 1 base and J shed 0 bases, with 13 bases lying between them. This CDR3 reads CATSRGETGSSGNTIYF. As DNA, the CDR3 is TGTGCCACCAGCAGAGGGGAGACGGGCAGCTCTGGAAACACCATATATTTT. Looking up the rest from reference TRBV15 and TRBJ1-3 gives the full variable domain: DAMVIQNPRYQVTQFGKPVTLSCSQTLNHNVMYWYQQKSSQAPKLLFHYYDKDFNNEADTPDNFQSRRPNTSFCFLDIRSPGLGDTAMYLCATSRGETGSSGNTIYFGEGSWLTVV.